What follows are 16 T cell receptor beta chains derived from one specimen sequenced in a study of regulatory T cells in long-lasting Graves disease. TCR beta libraries were built with iRepertoire HTBI primers and Arm-PCR of CDR3 regions. TCRdb fed the multiplex PCR reads into MiXCR, producing one record per CDR3 protein. Among about 540,000 distinct CDR3 sequences, roughly 13% were seen once, and the ten largest hold approximately 9.3%. Time point: newly diagnosed GD, antithyroid drugs for less than 3 months. With RNA extracted from PBMCs as input, the TCR library was made. This same sample was also part of a study on T cells in Graves' hyperthyroidism and ophthalmopathy.

This material consisted of peripheral blood mononuclear cells (PBMCs), taken at new diagnosis, from a patient treated with antithyroid drugs. Every receptor here comes from a man aged 30 to 39 with Graves disease.

This clonotype was seen many times. The chain links TRBV12-5 to TRBJ2-2, with 7 bases aligning to TRBD2. The CDR3 spans 16 residues. Germline loops: CDR1 LGHNT, CDR2 FRNRAP. V lost 5 bases and J lost 4; bases outside the gene matches: 10. Here the CDR3 reads CASGPLGAGITGELFF. In nucleotides, the CDR3 is TGTGCTAGTGGTCCCCTCGGAGCGGGGATCACCGGGGAGCTGTTTTTT.

This clonotype was seen many times. The gene calls are TRBV27 and TRBJ1-2, with D tentatively TRBD1 (6 bases). The V gene lost 1 base and the J gene lost 5 bases, with 11 bases spanning the gap. Per the germline V gene, CDR1 is MNHEY and CDR2 is SMNVEV (reference sequence). This CDR3 has 14 amino acids. The CDR3 region has the DNA TGTGCCAGCAGTTTATTCGGGGGCTTTTATGGCTACACCTTC. Encoded protein: CASSLFGGFYGYTF.

This clonotype has at least ten counts. The V and J genes are TRBV5-1 and TRBJ1-1; D gene unclear. V was shortened by 4 bases and J by 3 bases, with 16 bases between the two germline ends. The CDR3 totals 15 residues. Germline V lookup: CDR1 SGHRS, CDR2 YFSETQ. CDR3 in DNA: TGCGCCAGCAGCGTACTACTCAGGTTGGACACTGAAGCTTTCTTT. Residues: CASSVLLRLDTEAFF.

In its sample, this clonotype was seen many times. The chain uses TRBV24-1 and TRBJ2-5; 10 positions match TRBD1. Per the germline V gene, CDR1 is KGHDR and CDR2 is SFDVKD. The V gene end was trimmed by 4 bases and the J gene end by 4 bases; junction bases not matched to a gene: 5. CDR3 length equals 15 residues. CDR3 loop: CATSEYDRGRETQYF. The CDR3 DNA reads TGTGCCACCAGTGAATACGACAGGGGGCGAGAGACCCAGTACTTC.

The DNA of the CDR3 is TGTGCCAGCAGCCCCGTTGCCCTAGAATATCGGGGCTACACCTTC. Translating it yields CASSPVALEYRGYTF. The chain carries TRBV9 and TRBJ1-2; D gene uncertain. This CDR3 is 15 amino acids long. V lost 4 bases, J lost 8 bases, and 21 bases lay in between. CDR1 and CDR2 (germline): SGDLS, YYNGEE.

On this clonotype itself: This may come from a read error, since a much larger clone is one base off. This sequence joins TRBV3-1 and TRBJ2-3; a weak D match, TRBD1 (6 bases). The end of the DNA is better explained by TRBJ2-1, so the J call may be wrong. Germline assignment: CDR1 LGHDT and CDR2 YNNKEL (reference sequence). This CDR3 comprises 13 residues. In DNA form, the CDR3 reads TGTGCCAGCAGCCGAACCTTAGGGGGTGAGCAGTTCTTC. This gives the protein CASSRTLGGEQFF.

Details on this clonotype: This sequence may be a read error, since a much larger clone differs from it by one base. The J gene is TRBJ2-2, the V gene TRBV19; the match to TRBD2 covers 12 bases. The CDR3 runs 15 residues. The germline gives CDR1 LNHDA, CDR2 SQIVND (reference sequence). The chain's CDR3 is CASRRTSGNTEELFF. Written as DNA, the CDR3 is TGTGCCAGTAGAAGGACTAGCGGGAACACCGAGGAGCTGTTTTTT. The complete variable domain, with remaining parts taken from reference TRBV19 and TRBJ2-2, reads DGGITQSPKYLFRKEGQNVTLSCEQNLNHDAMYWYRQDPGQGLRLIYYSQIVNDFQKGDIAEGYSVSREKKESFPLTVTSAQKNPTAFYLCASRRTSGNTEELFFGEGSRLTVL.

The chain links TRBV5-4 to TRBJ2-3; unclear D gene. The last part of the DNA fits TRBJ2-5 better; the J call may be wrong. This CDR3 has 13 amino acids. Germline V gene data show CDR1 as SGHNT and CDR2 as YYREEE (reference sequence). The CDR3 region has the DNA TGTGCCAGCAGCTTGGTTCCCAGCGAGACCCAGTACTTC. As protein: CASSLVPSETQYF.

Many counts were recorded for this clonotype. The chain links TRBV7-3 to TRBJ2-3; 8 bases are a match to TRBD1. J was trimmed by 12 bases and V by 2 bases; bases with no gene match: 13. The CDR3 is 15 amino acids. From germline, CDR1 is SGHTA and CDR2 FQGTGA. The CDR3, as DNA: TGTGCCAGCAGCTTACTGGCACAGGGGGGTACTTATCAGTATTTT. This encodes CASSLLAQGGTYQYF.

This clonotype has a count of ten or more. The chain employs TRBV24-1 and TRBJ2-3; 7 bases map to TRBD1. The CDR3 loop spans 17 amino acids. CDR1 and CDR2 (germline): KGHDR, SFDVKD. Losses at the gene ends were 4 bases for V and 1 base for J; bases not matched to a gene: 10. DNA of the CDR3: TGTGCCACCAGTGACCCCCGGACAGGTCGAGGCACAGATACGCAGTATTTT. Its translation is CATSDPRTGRGTDTQYF.

A few counts support this clonotype. This chain links TRBV30 with TRBJ1-4; unclear D gene. Germline CDR1 GTSNPN, CDR2 SVGIG (reference sequence). The CDR3 is 14 residues long. The CDR3 is CAGDRGTLNEKLFF. The CDR3 DNA follows: TGTGCTGGGGATCGAGGTACCTTAAATGAAAAACTGTTTTTT.

This clonotype came up many times. The rearrangement uses TRBV2 and TRBJ1-5; D possibly corresponds to TRBD1 (5 bases). With 6 bases removed from V and 7 bases from J, the gap between germline ends came to 10 bases. Germline CDR1 SNHLY, CDR2 FYNNEI. The CDR3 has 12 amino acids. CDR3 sequence (DNA): TGTGCCAGCAGCCAGGGATCCCAGCCCCAGCATTTT. This codes for CASSQGSQPQHF. Together with reference TRBV2 and TRBJ1-5, the CDR3 gives the full variable domain: EPEVTQTPSHQVTQMGQEVILRCVPISNHLYFYWYRQILGQKVEFLVSFYNNEISEKSEIFDDQFSVERPDGSNFTLKIRSTKLEDSAMYFCASSQGSQPQHFGDGTRLSIL.

This clonotype was seen a few times. The J gene is TRBJ2-5, the V gene TRBV29-1; D may be TRBD2 (5 bases). The germline V gene has CDR1 SQVTM and CDR2 ANQGSEA. The CDR3 extends over 11 amino acids. With 4 bases removed from V and 5 bases from J, the gap between germline ends came to 8 bases. Written as DNA, the CDR3 is TGCAGCGTTGGGACTCGGGAGACCCAGTACTTC. It is translated as CSVGTRETQYF.

In its sample, this clonotype was seen many times. J is TRBJ2-1 and V is TRBV20-1; TRBD2 aligns across 8 bases. With 5 bases clipped from V and 5 bases from J, the junction kept 5 bases outside the gene matches. The germline V gene has CDR1 DFQATT and CDR2 SNEGSKA (reference sequence). This CDR3 has 13 amino acids. The CDR3 region is CSAGREADNEQFF. The CDR3 nucleotides are TGCAGTGCTGGGCGGGAGGCCGACAATGAGCAGTTCTTC.

This clonotype was detected a few times. The chain is built from TRBV2 and TRBJ2-5, with D possibly being TRBD1 (5 bases). Germline CDR1 SNHLY, CDR2 FYNNEI. V lost 2 bases and J lost 5, with 15 bases in between. The CDR3 covers 15 residues. The CDR3 protein is CASSESSGMVETQYF. CDR3 in DNA: TGTGCCAGCAGTGAATCGTCAGGGATGGTCGAGACCCAGTACTTC. Supplemented by reference TRBV2 and TRBJ2-5, the full variable domain reads EPEVTQTPSHQVTQMGQEVILRCVPISNHLYFYWYRQILGQKVEFLVSFYNNEISEKSEIFDDQFSVERPDGSNFTLKIRSTKLEDSAMYFCASSESSGMVETQYFGPGTRLLVL.

This clonotype was detected many times. The CDR3 coding sequence is TGCAGCGTTGAAGATTCAGGGAGCCAAGAGACCCAGTACTTC. Amino acid sequence: CSVEDSGSQETQYF. The gene calls are TRBV29-1 and TRBJ2-5; D possibly uses TRBD1 or TRBD2 (5 bases each). CDR3 size: 14 residues. From germline, CDR1 is SQVTM and CDR2 ANQGSEA. V gave up 0 bases and J gave up 1 base, with 9 bases separating them.